The sequence of this T cell receptor beta chain was determined in a study of blood T cell repertoires in COVID-19. Data came from immunoSEQ multiplex PCR; TCRdb stores just in-frame clones and leaves some out. The sample has 50,000 to 60,000 clones, 65% to 90% seen once; the top ten hold 12%. The V gene's germline CDR1 is MNHEY and CDR2 SVGEGT. The CDR3 loop spans 16 amino acids. V lost 4 bases, J lost 4 bases, and 6 bases stayed unmatched. The chain recombines TRBV6-2 or TRBV6-3 with TRBJ2-3; 12 bases map to TRBD2. This receptor was taken from a human donor in a cohort sampled during active COVID-19. The sample comprised peripheral blood. CDR3 protein: CASSSTSGSRSDTQYF. DNA for the CDR3: TGTGCCAGCAGTTCGACTAGCGGGAGTAGGTCAGATACGCAGTATTTT.